The clone carrying this T cell receptor beta chain has ten or more counts. The antigen remains undetermined. Germline CDR1 and CDR2: SGHTA and FQGTGA. Trimming shortened V by 6 bases and J by 6 bases, and 19 bases separated the two germline ends. This CDR3 is built from 15 residues. The data are from a study of T cells in Graves' hyperthyroidism and ophthalmopathy. Points from the study as a whole: Ophthalmopathy stood apart from stable hyperthyroidism in a 13 V-J model.

Amplification targeted TCR beta CDR3 regions from RNA transcripts. TCR CDR3 underwent first-round RT-PCR with the HTBI primer set. MiXCR was run by TCRdb on the multiplex PCR reads, yielding one entry per CDR3 protein. The sample has around 250,000 distinct CDR3 sequences, roughly 17% seen once. This sequence joins TRBV7-3 and TRBJ2-3; weak D call: TRBD1 (5 bases). The receptor was isolated from a woman aged 18 to 35 with Graves' ophthalmopathy. Material: blood. In nucleotides, the CDR3 is TGTGCCAGCAGTAAAACACAGGCAACTGGGGATACGCAGTATTTT. Translated, it gives CASSKTQATGDTQYF.